This T cell receptor beta chain is from a study of blood T cell repertoires in COVID-19. The overall study: Sites across the United States, Italy and Spain contributed samples from acute and convalescent COVID-19. PBMCs, B-cell-depleted T cells, or T cells provided the cDNA or gDNA that made up the material.

The CDR3 runs 13 residues. V was shortened by 7 bases and J by 3 bases, with 12 bases between the two germline ends. Germline V gene sequence: CDR1 SNHLY, CDR2 FYNNEI. TCRdb's table, derived via immunoSEQ multiplex PCR, lists solely in-frame clones and lacks some. The sample holds a few hundred thousand clones, more than 75% seen once. The chain couples TRBV2 to TRBJ1-1; weak D call: TRBD1 (6 bases). The TCR was taken from a man aged 45-65 years who had recovered from COVID-19. Sequenced material: peripheral blood. CDR3 sequence: CASTWDTYTEAFF. CDR3 coding DNA: TGTGCCAGCACCTGGGACACTTACACTGAAGCTTTCTTT.